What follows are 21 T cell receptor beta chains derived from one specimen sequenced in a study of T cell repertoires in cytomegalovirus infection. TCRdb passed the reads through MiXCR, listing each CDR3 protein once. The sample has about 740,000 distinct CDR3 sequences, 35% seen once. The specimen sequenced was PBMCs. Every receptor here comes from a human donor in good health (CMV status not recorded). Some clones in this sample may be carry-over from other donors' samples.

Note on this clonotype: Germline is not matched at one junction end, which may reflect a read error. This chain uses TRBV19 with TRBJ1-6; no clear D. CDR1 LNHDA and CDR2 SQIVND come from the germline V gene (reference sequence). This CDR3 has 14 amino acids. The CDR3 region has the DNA TGTGCAAGTAGTAGCATCCTAGGTCCTTCACCCCTCCACTTT. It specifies CASSSILGPSPLHF. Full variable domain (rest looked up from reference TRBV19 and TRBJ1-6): DGGITQSPKYLFRKEGQNVTLSCEQNLNHDAMYWYRQDPGQGLRLIYYSQIVNDFQKGDIAEGYSVSREKKESFPLTVTSAQKNPTAFYLCASSSILGPSPLHFGNGTRLTVT.

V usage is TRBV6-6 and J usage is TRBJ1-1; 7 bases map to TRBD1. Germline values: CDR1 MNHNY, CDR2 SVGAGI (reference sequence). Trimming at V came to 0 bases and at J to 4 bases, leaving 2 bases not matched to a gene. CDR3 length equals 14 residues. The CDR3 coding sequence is TGTGCCAGCAGTTACTCCTCAGGGGGCACTGAAGCTTTCTTT. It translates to CASSYSSGGTEAFF.

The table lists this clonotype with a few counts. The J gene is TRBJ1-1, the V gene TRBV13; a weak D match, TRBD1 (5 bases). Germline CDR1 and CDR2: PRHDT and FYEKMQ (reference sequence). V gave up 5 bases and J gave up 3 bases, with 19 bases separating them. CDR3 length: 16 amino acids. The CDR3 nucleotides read TGTGCCAGCAGCGCGACCAGGGAAGGAAGCGACACTGAAGCTTTCTTT. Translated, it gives CASSATREGSDTEAFF.

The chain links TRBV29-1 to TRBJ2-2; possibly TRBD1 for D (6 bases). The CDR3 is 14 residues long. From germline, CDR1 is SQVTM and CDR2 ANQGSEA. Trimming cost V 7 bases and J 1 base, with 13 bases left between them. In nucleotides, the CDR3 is TGCAGCGCCTTTCAGACAGGGAACACCGGGGAGCTGTTTTTT. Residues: CSAFQTGNTGELFF.

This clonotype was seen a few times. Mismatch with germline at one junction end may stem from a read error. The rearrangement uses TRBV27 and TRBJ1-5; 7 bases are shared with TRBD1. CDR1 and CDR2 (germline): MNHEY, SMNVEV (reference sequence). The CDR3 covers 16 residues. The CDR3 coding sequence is TGTGCCAGCAGCCCTGGCGGTCAGGGGGGCAATCGGCCCCAGCATTTT. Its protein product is CASSPGGQGGNRPQHF.

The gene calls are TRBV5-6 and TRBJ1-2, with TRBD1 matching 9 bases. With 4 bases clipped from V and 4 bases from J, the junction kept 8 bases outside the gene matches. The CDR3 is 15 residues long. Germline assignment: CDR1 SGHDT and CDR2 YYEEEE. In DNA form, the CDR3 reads TGTGCCAGCAGCCTACCACAGGGGGCTCGCTATGGCTACACCTTC. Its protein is CASSLPQGARYGYTF.

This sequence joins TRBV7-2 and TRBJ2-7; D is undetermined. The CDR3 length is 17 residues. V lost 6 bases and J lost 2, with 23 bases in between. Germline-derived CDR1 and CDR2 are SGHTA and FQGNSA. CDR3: CASSRKLRSGAPYEQYF. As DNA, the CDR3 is TGTGCCAGCAGTAGAAAACTAAGGTCAGGCGCCCCCTACGAGCAGTACTTC. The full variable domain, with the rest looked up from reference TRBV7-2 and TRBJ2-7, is GAGVSQSPSNKVTEKGKDVELRCDPISGHTALYWYRQSLGQGLEFLIYFQGNSAPDKSGLPSDRFSAERTGGSVSTLTIQRTQQEDSAVYLCASSRKLRSGAPYEQYFGPGTRLTVT.

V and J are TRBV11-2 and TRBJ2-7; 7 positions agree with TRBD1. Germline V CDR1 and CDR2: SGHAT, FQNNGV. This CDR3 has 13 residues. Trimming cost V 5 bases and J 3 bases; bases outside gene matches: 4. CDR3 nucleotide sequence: TGTGCCAGCAGCCTACAGGGGTACTACGAGCAGTACTTC. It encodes CASSLQGYYEQYF.

This CDR3 is CASSSATLTDTQYF. As DNA, the CDR3 is TGTGCCAGCAGTTCCGCGACCCTCACAGATACGCAGTATTTT. The V call is TRBV12-3 or TRBV12-4, the J call TRBJ2-3, with unresolved D. Trimming took off 4 bases at V and 2 bases at J, with 10 bases between the two ends. This CDR3 is 14 amino acids long.

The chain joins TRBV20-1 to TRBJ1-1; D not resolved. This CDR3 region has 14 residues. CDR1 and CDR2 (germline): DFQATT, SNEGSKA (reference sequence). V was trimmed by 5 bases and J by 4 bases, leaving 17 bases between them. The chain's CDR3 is CSAGRGPPGTEAFF. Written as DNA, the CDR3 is TGCAGTGCTGGCCGTGGACCGCCGGGCACTGAAGCTTTCTTT.

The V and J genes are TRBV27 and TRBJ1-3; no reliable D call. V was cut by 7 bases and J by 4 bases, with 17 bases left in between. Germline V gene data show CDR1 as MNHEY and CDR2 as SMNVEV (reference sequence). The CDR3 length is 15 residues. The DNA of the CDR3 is TGTGCCAGCACCTCACTCGTGGGTGCAGGAAACACCATATATTTT. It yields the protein CASTSLVGAGNTIYF.

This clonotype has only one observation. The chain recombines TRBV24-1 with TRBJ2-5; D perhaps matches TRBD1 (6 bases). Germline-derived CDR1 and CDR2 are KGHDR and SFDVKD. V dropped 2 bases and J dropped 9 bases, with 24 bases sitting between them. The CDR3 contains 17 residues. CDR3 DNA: TGTGCCACCAGTGATTCCCGGATGACAGGTCAACCGGCGGCCCAGTACTTC. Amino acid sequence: CATSDSRMTGQPAAQYF.

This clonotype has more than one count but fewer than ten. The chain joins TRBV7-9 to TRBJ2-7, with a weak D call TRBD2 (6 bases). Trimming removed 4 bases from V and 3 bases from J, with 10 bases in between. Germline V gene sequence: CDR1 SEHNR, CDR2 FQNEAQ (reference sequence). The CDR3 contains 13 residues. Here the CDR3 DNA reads TGTGCCAGCAGCTCCAAGACTAGCTACGAGCAGTACTTC. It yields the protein CASSSKTSYEQYF. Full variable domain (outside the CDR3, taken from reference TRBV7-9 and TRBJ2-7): DTGVSQNPRHKITKRGQNVTFRCDPISEHNRLYWYRQTLGQGPEFLTYFQNEAQLEKSRLLSDRFSAERPKGSFSTLEIQRTEQGDSAMYLCASSSKTSYEQYFGPGTRLTVT.

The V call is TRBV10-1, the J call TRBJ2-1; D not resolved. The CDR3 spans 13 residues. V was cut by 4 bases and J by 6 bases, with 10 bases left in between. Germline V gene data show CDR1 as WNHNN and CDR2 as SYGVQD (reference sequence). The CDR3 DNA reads TGCGCCAGCAGTGGGATAGGGCGCAATGAGCAGTTCTTC. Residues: CASSGIGRNEQFF.

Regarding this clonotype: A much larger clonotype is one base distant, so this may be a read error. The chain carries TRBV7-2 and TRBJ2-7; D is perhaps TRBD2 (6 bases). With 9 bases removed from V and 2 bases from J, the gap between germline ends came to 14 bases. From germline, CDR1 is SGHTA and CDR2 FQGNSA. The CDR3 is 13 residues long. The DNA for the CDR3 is TGTGCCAGGAGCCCCGGGGGAACCTACGAGCAGTACTTC. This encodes CARSPGGTYEQYF.

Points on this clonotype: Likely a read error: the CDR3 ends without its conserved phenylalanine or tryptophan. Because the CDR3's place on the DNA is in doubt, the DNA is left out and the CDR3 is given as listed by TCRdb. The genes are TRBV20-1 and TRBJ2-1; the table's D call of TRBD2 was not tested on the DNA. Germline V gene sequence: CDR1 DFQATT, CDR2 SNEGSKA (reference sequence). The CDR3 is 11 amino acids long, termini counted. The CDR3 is CSALPGLGNSL.

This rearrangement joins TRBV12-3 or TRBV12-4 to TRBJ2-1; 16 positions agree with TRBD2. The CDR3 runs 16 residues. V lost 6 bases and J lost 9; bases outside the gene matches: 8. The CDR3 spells CASSSAGTSGRGEQFF. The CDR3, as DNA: TGTGCCAGCAGCTCCGCCGGGACTAGCGGGAGGGGTGAGCAGTTCTTC.

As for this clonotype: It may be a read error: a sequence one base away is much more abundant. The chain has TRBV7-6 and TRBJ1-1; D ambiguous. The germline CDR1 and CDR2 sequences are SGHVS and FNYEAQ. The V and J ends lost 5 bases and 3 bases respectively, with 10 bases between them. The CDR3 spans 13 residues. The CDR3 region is CASSPPDHTEAFF. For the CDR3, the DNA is TGTGCCAGCAGCCCCCCTGATCACACTGAAGCTTTCTTT.

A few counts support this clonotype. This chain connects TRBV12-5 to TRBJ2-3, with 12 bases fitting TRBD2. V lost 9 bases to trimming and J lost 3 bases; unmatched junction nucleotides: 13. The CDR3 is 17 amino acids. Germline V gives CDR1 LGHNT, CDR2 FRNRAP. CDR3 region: CARASSGGAGETDTQYF. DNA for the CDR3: TGTGCTAGAGCATCTAGCGGGGGGGCCGGAGAGACAGATACGCAGTATTTT.

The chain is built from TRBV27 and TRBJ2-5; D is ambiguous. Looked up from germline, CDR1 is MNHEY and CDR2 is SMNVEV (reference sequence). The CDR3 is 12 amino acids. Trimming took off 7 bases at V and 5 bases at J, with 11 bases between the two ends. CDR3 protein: CASTAIGETQYF. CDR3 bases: TGTGCCAGCACAGCCATAGGGGAGACCCAGTACTTC.

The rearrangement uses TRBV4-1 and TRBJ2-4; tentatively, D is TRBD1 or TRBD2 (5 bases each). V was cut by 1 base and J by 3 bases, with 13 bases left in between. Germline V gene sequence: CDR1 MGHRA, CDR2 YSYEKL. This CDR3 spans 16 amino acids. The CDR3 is CASSQALGESKNIQYF. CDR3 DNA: TGCGCCAGCAGCCAAGCCTTAGGGGAGAGCAAAAACATTCAGTACTTC.